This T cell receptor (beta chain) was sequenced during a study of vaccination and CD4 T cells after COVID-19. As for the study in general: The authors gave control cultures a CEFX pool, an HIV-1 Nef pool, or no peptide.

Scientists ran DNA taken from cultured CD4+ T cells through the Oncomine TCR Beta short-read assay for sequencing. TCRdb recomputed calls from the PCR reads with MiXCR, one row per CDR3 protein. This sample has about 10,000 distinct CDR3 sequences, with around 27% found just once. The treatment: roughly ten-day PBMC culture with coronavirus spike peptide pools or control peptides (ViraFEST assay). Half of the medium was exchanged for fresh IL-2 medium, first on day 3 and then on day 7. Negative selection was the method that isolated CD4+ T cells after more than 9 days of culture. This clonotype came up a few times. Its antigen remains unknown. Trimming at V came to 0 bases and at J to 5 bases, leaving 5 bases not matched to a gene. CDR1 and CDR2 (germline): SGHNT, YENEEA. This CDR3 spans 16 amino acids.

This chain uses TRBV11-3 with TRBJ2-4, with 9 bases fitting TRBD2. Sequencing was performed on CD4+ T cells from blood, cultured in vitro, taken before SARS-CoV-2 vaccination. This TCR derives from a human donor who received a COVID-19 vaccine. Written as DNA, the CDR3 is TGTGCCAGCAGCTTAGATGCGGGGGGGCTCGAAAACATTCAGTACTTC. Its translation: CASSLDAGGLENIQYF.